The source of this T cell receptor beta chain is a study of T-cell reconstitution after alpha-beta-depleted transplantation in children. General study results and limits: A year had passed since transplant, and T-cell counts and diversity by then came mostly from newly produced T cells. Surviving recipient T cells and intrathymic progenitors accounted for some patients' high TCRbeta diversity at day 60.

This clonotype was detected many times. The antigen remains undetermined. Using unique molecular identifiers, the investigators prepared the TCRbeta library. Each CDR3 protein gets one entry after TCRdb re-called the PCR reads with MiXCR. This repertoire shows about 460,000 distinct CDR3 sequences, roughly a tenth found once; its top ten account for around 2%. V shed 3 bases and J shed 1 base, with 12 bases lying between them. The length of the CDR3 is 14 residues. The germline V gene encodes CDR1 SQVTM and CDR2 ANQGSEA. This sequence joins TRBV29-1 and TRBJ1-2, with D tentatively TRBD1 (5 bases). Here the sequenced sample was PBMCs, taken before TCRalphabeta/CD19-depleted stem cell transplant. The origin of this receptor is a child aged 2 to 15 with inherited bone marrow failure, due to receive a stem cell transplant. CDR3 residues: CSVDDRDLNYGYTF. The CDR3 bases are TGCAGCGTTGATGACCGGGACCTTAACTATGGCTACACCTTC.